The rows below give T cell receptor beta chains drawn from one sample of a study of shared clonotypes between healthy human individuals. TCRdb's copy holds only in-frame clones and misses some; the assay was immunoSEQ multiplex PCR. The data hold about 2.4 million clones, with under 95% observed a single time. Sequenced input: naive CD4+ T cells from PBMCs. The receptor set was obtained from a man between 18 and 35 years old in good health. Some clones in this sample may be carry-over from other donors' samples. CDR3s leave out the opening cysteine and the closing phenylalanine or tryptophan. A D gene is named only where the DNA matches it firmly.

CDR3 length | V gene | D gene | CDR3 protein
13 | TRBV18 | - | ASSPGVATNEKLF
14 | TRBV27 | - | ASSLRGAYSNQPQH
12 | TRBV28 | - | ASGEGVLGHEQY
14 | TRBV28 | - | ASSLIGGLGSYGYT
11 | TRBV6-5 | - | ASSYSRDQPQH
13 | TRBV6-6 | - | ASSPPGGPQETQY
13 | TRBV5-1 | TRBD2 | ASSYGLAGGETQY
10 | TRBV6-1 | - | ASSRGYTEAF
14 | TRBV4-2 | TRBD2 | ASSQRLAVRTDTQY
10 | TRBV25-1 | - | ASSQAANEQF
14 | TRBV7-2 | TRBD2 | ASSSHQAGGRYEQY
13 | TRBV28 | - | ASSPDGNSGNTIY
16 | TRBV30 | - | AWSVLSGEVRSYNEQF
14 | TRBV5-1 | - | ASSLGPKGSSYEQY
12 | TRBV27 | - | ASSSYSNNQPQH
12 | TRBV5-6 | TRBD1 | ASSLGTGAYEQY
10 | TRBV27 | - | ASSLVGETQY
15 | TRBV14 | - | ASSQLPGRFGTDTQY
12 | TRBV28 | - | ASSVLWELDGYT
12 | TRBV29-1 | - | SVDGHYVRNEQF